This TCR beta chain is from a study of cytomegalovirus exposure and HLA in healthy donors. Worth noting for this clone: Its antigen is currently unknown.

Some clones are missing from TCRdb's copy, which holds only in-frame ones; the method was immunoSEQ multiplex PCR. The data contain 50,000 to 80,000 clones, roughly 91% of them seen just once; the ten biggest clones take up 1.5% to 2%. Study-level results: TCR beta chains numbering some 160 were designated cytomegalovirus-associated.

This CDR3 has 19 amino acids. The V gene end was trimmed by 0 bases and the J gene end by 2 bases; junction bases not matched to a gene: 11. CDR1 and CDR2 from the germline V gene are LNHDA and SQIVND (reference sequence). Donors were drawn from the 120-subject validation cohort, separate from the 666-subject first cohort. The receptor comes from a woman aged 18-29 years in good health and CMV-seronegative. Material for sequencing was PBMCs. The V gene is TRBV19, the J gene TRBJ1-5; TRBD1 agrees at 9 bases. The CDR3 spells CASSIEGQGLVSGNQPQHF. CDR3 DNA sequence: TGTGCCAGTAGTATAGAGGGACAGGGATTGGTATCAGGCAATCAGCCCCAGCATTTT.